This entry is about one T cell receptor beta chain. Its antigen is undetermined. The time point was: newly diagnosed GD, antithyroid drugs for less than 3 months. With RNA extracted from PBMCs as input, the TCR library was made. This sample is drawn from a study of regulatory T cells in long-lasting Graves disease. Assembly of TCR beta libraries relied on iRepertoire HTBI primers together with Arm-PCR of CDR3 regions. TCRdb ran MiXCR on the multiplex PCR reads and lists one entry per CDR3 protein. The sample lists around 500,000 distinct CDR3 sequences, around an eighth occurring once. The CDR3 is 12 residues long. Trimming left V 1 base short and J 4 bases short, with 6 bases between. CDR1 is SGHDT and CDR2 is YYEEEE in the germline V gene. The study's findings and limits: TCR diversity was lower in persistent Graves' patients than in newly diagnosed ones. New patients shared more than 750 public clonotypes, fewer than the approximately 2,500 shared by persistent patients.

These data were likewise used in another study, on T cells in Graves' hyperthyroidism and ophthalmopathy. That publication notes: The TCR CDR3 was amplified in a first-round RT-PCR using the HTBI primer set. Patients with ophthalmopathy were separated from those with stable hyperthyroidism by a 13 V-J model.

The clonotype comes from a man younger than 45 with Graves disease. The chain carries TRBV5-6 and TRBJ2-7; no clear D. This specimen was peripheral blood mononuclear cells (PBMCs), taken at new diagnosis, from a patient treated with antithyroid drugs. The CDR3 DNA is TGTGCCAGCAGCTTGTTTATGTACGAGCAGTACTTC. It codes for CASSLFMYEQYF.